There are many counts of the clone carrying this T cell receptor (beta chain). The antigen remains undetermined. Unsorted libraries came from 2 million PBMCs stored at -80 °C. TCRdb ran MiXCR on the 5' RACE reads and lists one entry per CDR3 protein. The data contain roughly 46,000 distinct CDR3 sequences, under 2% of them singletons. This sample is part of a study of neurological immune-mediated disorders. Study-wide points: Private repertoires in all groups were suggested by the finding that expanded clones across subjects shared no CDR3 amino acid sequences. Phylogenetic analysis grouped 18 of 34 multiple sclerosis patients' repertoires together, suggesting a possible repertoire signature.

Germline V gives CDR1 SGHRS, CDR2 YFSETQ. The CDR3 consists of 12 residues. Trimming removed 6 bases from V and 6 bases from J, with 10 bases in between. The gene calls are TRBV5-1 and TRBJ1-5, with D tentatively TRBD1 (5 bases). Sequenced material: PBMCs. This sequence originates from a woman aged 40 to 50 with multiple sclerosis. CDR3 in DNA: TGCGCCAGCATCGACAGAAGTCAGCCCCAGCATTTT. Residues: CASIDRSQPQHF.